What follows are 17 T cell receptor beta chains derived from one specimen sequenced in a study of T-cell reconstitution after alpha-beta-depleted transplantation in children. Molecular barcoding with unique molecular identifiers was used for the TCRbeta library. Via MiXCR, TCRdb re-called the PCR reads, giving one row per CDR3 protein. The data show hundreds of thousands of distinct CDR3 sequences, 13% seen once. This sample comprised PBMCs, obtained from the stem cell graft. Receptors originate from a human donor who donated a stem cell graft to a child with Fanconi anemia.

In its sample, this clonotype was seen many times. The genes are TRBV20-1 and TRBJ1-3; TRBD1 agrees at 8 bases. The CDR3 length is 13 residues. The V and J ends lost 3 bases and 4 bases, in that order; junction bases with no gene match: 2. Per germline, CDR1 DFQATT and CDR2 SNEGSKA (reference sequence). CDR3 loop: CSARSGGGNTIYF. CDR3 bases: TGCAGTGCTAGGTCAGGGGGCGGAAACACCATATATTTT.

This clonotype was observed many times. The CDR3, as DNA: TGTGCCAGCAGTTTCAGGGTAGCGGGGGGAACAGATACGCAGTATTTT. Translation gives CASSFRVAGGTDTQYF. The chain has TRBV28 and TRBJ2-3, with 10 bases matching TRBD2. The junction had 6 bases not matched to a gene; V was cut back by 3 bases and J by 3 bases. The CDR3 contains 16 residues. Germline CDR1 reads MDHEN; CDR2 reads SYDVKM.

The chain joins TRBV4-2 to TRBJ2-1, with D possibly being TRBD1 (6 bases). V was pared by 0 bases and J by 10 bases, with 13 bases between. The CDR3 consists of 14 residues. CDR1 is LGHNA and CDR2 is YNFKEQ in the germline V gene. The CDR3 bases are TGTGCCAGCAGCCAAGACCTCAGGGGACGCGAGCAGTTCTTC. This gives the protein CASSQDLRGREQFF.

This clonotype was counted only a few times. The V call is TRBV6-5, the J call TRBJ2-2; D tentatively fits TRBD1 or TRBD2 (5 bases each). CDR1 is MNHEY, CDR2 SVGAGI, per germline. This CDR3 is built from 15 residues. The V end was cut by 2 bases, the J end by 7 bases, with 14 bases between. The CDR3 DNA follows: TGTGCCAGCAGTTACCAGCCGGGGACGGTCGGGGAGCTGTTTTTT. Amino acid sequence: CASSYQPGTVGELFF.

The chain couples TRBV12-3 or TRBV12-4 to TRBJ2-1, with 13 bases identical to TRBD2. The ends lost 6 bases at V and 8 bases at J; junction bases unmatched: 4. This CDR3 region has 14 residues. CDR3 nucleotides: TGTGCCAGCAGACTAGCGGGGGGGCCGGATGAGCAGTTCTTC. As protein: CASRLAGGPDEQFF.

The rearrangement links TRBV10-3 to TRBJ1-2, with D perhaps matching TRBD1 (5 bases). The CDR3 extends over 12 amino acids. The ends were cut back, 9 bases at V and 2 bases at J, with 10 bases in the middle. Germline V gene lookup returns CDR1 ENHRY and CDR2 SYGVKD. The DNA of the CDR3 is TGTGCCATGGGGGAGGGGAACTATGGCTACACCTTC. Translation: CAMGEGNYGYTF.

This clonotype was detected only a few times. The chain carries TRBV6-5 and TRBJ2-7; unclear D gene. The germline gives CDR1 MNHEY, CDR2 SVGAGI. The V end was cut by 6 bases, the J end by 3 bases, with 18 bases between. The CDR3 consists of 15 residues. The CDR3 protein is CASSLGKSEFYEQYV. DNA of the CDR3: TGTGCCAGCAGCTTAGGAAAATCCGAGTTCTACGAGCAGTACGTC.

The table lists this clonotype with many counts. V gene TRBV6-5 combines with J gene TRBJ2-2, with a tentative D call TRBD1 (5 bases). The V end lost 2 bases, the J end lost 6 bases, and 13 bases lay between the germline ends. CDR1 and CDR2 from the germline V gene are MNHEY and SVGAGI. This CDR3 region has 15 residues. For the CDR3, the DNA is TGTGCCAGCAGTTACGTAGGGGTTAACGCCGGGGAGCTGTTTTTT. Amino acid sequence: CASSYVGVNAGELFF.

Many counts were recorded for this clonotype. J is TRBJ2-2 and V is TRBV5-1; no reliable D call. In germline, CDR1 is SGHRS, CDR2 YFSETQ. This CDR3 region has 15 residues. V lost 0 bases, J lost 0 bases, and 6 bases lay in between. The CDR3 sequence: CASSLEQTNTGELFF. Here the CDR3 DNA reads TGCGCCAGCAGCTTGGAACAGACGAACACCGGGGAGCTGTTTTTT. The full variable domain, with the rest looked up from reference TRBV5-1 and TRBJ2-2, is KAGVTQTPRYLIKTRGQQVTLSCSPISGHRSVSWYQQTPGQGLQFLFEYFSETQRNKGNFPGRFSGRQFSNSRSEMNVSTLELGDSALYLCASSLEQTNTGELFFGEGSRLTVL.

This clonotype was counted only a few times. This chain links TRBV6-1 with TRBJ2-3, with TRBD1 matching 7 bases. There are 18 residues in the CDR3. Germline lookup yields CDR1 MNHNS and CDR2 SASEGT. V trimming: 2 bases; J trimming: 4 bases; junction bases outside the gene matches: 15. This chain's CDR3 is CASSERFARGWESDTQYF. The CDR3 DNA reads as TGTGCCAGCAGTGAACGATTCGCCAGGGGGTGGGAGTCAGATACGCAGTATTTT.

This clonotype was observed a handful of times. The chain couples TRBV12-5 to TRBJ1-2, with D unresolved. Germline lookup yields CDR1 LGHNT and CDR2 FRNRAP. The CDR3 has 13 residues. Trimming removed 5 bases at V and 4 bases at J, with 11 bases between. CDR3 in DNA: TGTGCTAGTGGTCCCTCGGGGTCCTATGGCTACACCTTC. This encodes CASGPSGSYGYTF. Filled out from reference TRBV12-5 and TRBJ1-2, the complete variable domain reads DARVTQTPRHKVTEMGQEVTMRCQPILGHNTVFWYRQTMMQGLELLAYFRNRAPLDDSGMPKDRFSAEMPDATLATLKIQPSEPRDSAVYFCASGPSGSYGYTFGSGTRLTVV.

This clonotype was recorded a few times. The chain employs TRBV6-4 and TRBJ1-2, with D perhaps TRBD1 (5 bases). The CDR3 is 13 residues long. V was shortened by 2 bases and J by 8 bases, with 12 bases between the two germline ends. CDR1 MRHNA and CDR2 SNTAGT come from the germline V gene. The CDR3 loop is CASSDAVSGGYTF. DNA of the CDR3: TGTGCCAGCAGTGACGCGGTGTCAGGGGGCTACACCTTC.

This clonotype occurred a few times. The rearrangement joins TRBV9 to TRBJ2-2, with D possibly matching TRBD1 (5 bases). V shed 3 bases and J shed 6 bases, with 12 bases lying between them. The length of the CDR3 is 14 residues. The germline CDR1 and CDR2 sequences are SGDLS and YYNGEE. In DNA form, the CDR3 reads TGTGCCAGCAGCGCCGGACACTTACCCGGGGAGCTGTTTTTT. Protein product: CASSAGHLPGELFF.

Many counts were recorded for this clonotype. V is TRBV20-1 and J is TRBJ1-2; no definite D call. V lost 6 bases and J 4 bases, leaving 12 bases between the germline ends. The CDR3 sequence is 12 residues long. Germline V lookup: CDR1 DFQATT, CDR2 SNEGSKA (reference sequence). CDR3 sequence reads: CSAEVEPYGYTF. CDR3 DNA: TGCAGTGCGGAGGTCGAACCCTATGGCTACACCTTC.

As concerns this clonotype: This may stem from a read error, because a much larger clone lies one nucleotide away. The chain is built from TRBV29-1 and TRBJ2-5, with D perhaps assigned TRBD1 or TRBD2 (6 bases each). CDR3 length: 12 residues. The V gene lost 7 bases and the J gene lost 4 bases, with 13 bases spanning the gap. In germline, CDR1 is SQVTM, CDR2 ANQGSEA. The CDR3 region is CSARGVTETQYF. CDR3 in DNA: TGCAGCGCAAGGGGGGTGACAGAGACCCAGTACTTC.

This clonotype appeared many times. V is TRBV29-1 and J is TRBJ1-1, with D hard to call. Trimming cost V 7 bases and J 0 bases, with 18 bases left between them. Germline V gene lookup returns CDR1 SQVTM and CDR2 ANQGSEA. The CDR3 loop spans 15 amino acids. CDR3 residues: CSAGAGWGMNTEAFF. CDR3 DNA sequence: TGCAGCGCCGGAGCTGGCTGGGGAATGAACACTGAAGCTTTCTTT.

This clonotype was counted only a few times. CDR3 in amino acids: CASSPPNSAEAFF. In DNA, the CDR3 is TGTGCCAGCAGCCCCCCGAATTCTGCTGAAGCTTTCTTT. V gene TRBV7-2 combines with J gene TRBJ1-1; unclear D gene. The CDR3 length is 13 residues. V lost 5 bases to trimming and J lost 6 bases, with 13 bases between them. In germline, CDR1 is SGHTA, CDR2 FQGNSA. Together with reference TRBV7-2 and TRBJ1-1, the CDR3 gives the full variable domain: GAGVSQSPSNKVTEKGKDVELRCDPISGHTALYWYRQSLGQGLEFLIYFQGNSAPDKSGLPSDRFSAERTGGSVSTLTIQRTQQEDSAVYLCASSPPNSAEAFFGQGTRLTVV.